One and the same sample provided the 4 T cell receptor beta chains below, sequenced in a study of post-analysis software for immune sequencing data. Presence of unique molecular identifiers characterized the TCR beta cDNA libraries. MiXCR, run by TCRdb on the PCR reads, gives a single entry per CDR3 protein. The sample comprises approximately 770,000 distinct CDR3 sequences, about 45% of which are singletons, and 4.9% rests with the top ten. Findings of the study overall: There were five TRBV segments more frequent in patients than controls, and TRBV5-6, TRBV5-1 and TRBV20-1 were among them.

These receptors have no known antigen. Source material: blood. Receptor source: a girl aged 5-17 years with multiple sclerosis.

CDR3 sequence reads: CASSQEWLAGGYEQYF. The CDR3 DNA sequence: TGTGCCAGCAGCCAAGAATGGCTAGCGGGAGGCTACGAGCAGTACTTC. The V call is TRBV3-1, the J call TRBJ2-7, with 11 bases identical to TRBD2. This CDR3 comprises 16 residues. Looked up from germline, CDR1 is LGHDT and CDR2 is YNNKEL (reference sequence). V lost 0 bases, J lost 3 bases, and 4 bases stayed unmatched.

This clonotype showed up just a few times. The CDR3 loop reads CASSPATGGVFYGYTF. In DNA form, the CDR3 reads TGTGCCAGCAGCCCAGCCACAGGGGGGGTCTTCTATGGCTACACCTTC. The chain combines TRBV14 with TRBJ1-2; TRBD1 agrees at 8 bases. Germline loops: CDR1 SGHDN, CDR2 FVKESK. Germline trimming cut 4 bases from V and 4 bases from J; bases unmatched to any gene: 11. CDR3 length equals 16 residues.

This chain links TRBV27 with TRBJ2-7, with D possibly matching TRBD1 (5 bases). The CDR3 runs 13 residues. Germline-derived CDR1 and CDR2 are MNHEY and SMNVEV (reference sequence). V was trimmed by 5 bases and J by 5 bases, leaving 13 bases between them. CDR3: CASSPSGLHEQYF. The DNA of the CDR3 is TGTGCCAGCAGTCCCTCAGGGTTACACGAGCAGTACTTC.

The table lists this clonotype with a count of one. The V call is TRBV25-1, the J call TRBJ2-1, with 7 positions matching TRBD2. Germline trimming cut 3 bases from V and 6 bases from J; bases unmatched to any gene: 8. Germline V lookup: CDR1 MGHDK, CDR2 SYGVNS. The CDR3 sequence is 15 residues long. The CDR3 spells CASSDPGRERNEQFF. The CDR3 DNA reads TGTGCCAGCAGTGACCCCGGGCGGGAGCGCAATGAGCAGTTCTTC.